The source of this T cell receptor beta chain is a study of OX40 agonist ivuxolimab in advanced cancers. The overall study: Patients enrolled in dose escalation were diagnosed with hepatocellular carcinoma, melanoma, renal cell or head and neck cancer.

Of note for this clone: Its antigen is as yet unknown.

Study-level results: Doses of 0.1 to 3.0 mg/kg were accompanied by clonal expansion of CD4+ and CD8+ blood T cells by week 6. Among patients with partial responses at 0.1-3.0 mg/kg, clonal expansion was among the lowest.

Sequencing was performed with immunoSEQ multiplex PCR; in TCRdb, only in-frame clones are kept and a portion is missing. Here the sample spans 45,000 to 50,000 clones, roughly nine tenths being singletons. Autoimmune disease history or systemic immunosuppression led to patient exclusion. The sample consisted of CD4+ or CD8+ T cells sorted from blood, taken in a trial of the OX40 agonist ivuxolimab. The receptor was isolated from an adult with an advanced solid tumor such as melanoma, head and neck, liver or kidney cancer.

The CDR3 region is CASSERVRHEQYF. CDR3 nucleotides: TGTGCCAGTAGTGAACGGGTCCGCCACGAGCAGTACTTC. This chain connects TRBV19 to TRBJ2-7; D is unclear. Trimming took 5 bases from V and 5 from J, leaving 13 bases between them. Looked up from germline, CDR1 is LNHDA and CDR2 is SQIVND (reference sequence). The CDR3 covers 13 residues.